This TCR beta chain was sequenced in a study of cytomegalovirus exposure and HLA in healthy donors. Study-wide points: The only immune exposure information that was available was CMV serostatus. Later examination showed HLA-associated TCR beta chains had greater clonal expansion than equally common others. The classifier reportedly diagnosed cytomegalovirus status with high sensitivity and specificity.

Germline loops: CDR1 MNHNS, CDR2 SASEGT. The CDR3 runs 15 residues. The V end lost 2 bases, the J end lost 8 bases, and 15 bases lay between the germline ends. Of note for this clone: Its antigen is not identified.

Primers for the PCR totalled 60 Vbeta and 13 Jbeta. Original processing methods: About 9.9 million of the roughly 80 million unique TCR beta chains counted in a later analysis were shared. The table came from immunoSEQ multiplex PCR; TCRdb's copy has only in-frame clones and leaves some out. V and J calls and clone size come straight from that table; D and trimming were deduced from the DNA. The table has about 190,000 clones, roughly 77% seen once. What was sequenced was PBMCs. The V call is TRBV6-1, the J call TRBJ1-4, with D unresolved. The TCR was taken from a man younger than 45 in good health and CMV-seropositive. This CDR3 is CASSERGPTQEKLFF. The CDR3 nucleotides read TGTGCCAGCAGTGAAAGAGGCCCTACCCAAGAAAAACTGTTTTTT.